Reported below is one TCR beta chain. Its specificity is unknown. CDR3 length: 18 amino acids. V was cut by 0 bases and J by 2 bases, with 17 bases left in between. Germline CDR1 is SGHNT and CDR2 is YENEEA. PCR used 60 Vbeta primers and 13 Jbeta primers. The table came from immunoSEQ multiplex PCR; TCRdb's copy has only in-frame clones and leaves some out. The sample lists some 190,000 clones; 75% to 80% were seen once. These data belong to a study of cytomegalovirus exposure and HLA in healthy donors. Study-level points and caveats: Looking again later, the authors saw that most CMV-associated TCR beta chains seemed HLA-restricted. Investigators reported 150 to 200 TCR beta chains as tied to cytomegalovirus. When a later analysis compared HLA-associated TCR beta chains with equally common others, the HLA-associated chains turned out to be more clonally expanded and to have lower generation probabilities. Later analysis identified around 15,000 TCR beta sequences associated with HLA alleles, using a false discovery rate threshold of 0.05.

J is TRBJ2-4 and V is TRBV11-3, with TRBD1 as a possible D gene (6 bases). This receptor was taken from a woman in her 30s in good health and CMV-seropositive. Sequenced: PBMCs. In DNA, the CDR3 is TGTGCCAGCAGCTTAGATCCGGACAGTGGGGTATCCAAAAACATTCAGTACTTC. This sequence encodes CASSLDPDSGVSKNIQYF.